Sequencing of this T cell receptor (beta chain) was carried out in a study of vaccination effects on CD4 cells after COVID-19. Concerning this clone itself: The antigen remains undetermined.

Sequencing used immunoSEQ multiplex PCR; TCRdb keeps in-frame clones, though not all of them. The sample carries some 14,000 clones, 72% recorded once. CDR3 length: 14 residues. Per germline, CDR1 KGHSH and CDR2 LQKENI. The V end lost 2 bases, the J end lost 5 bases, and 13 bases lay between the germline ends. ViraFEST used viral peptide pools to expand antigen-specific CD4+ T cells before sequencing. Cells that had been cultured for 9 to 10 days were the source of isolated CD4+ T cells. All participants had two doses of either the BNT162b2 or mRNA-1273 vaccine. Cultures used approximately 2 million PBMC per well, 9.5 to 10 IU/ml IL-2 and approximately 11 ug/ml peptides.

The material was CD4+ T cells from PBMCs cultured with SARS-CoV-2 spike peptides, obtained after COVID-19 vaccination. This sequence was found in a human donor who received a COVID-19 vaccine. The genes are TRBV18 and TRBJ2-7; D is possibly TRBD1 or TRBD2 (5 bases each). Here the CDR3 DNA reads TGTGCCAGCTCACCAGCGGGCAGGGCCAACGAGCAGTACTTC. Translation gives CASSPAGRANEQYF.